Below are 21 T cell receptor beta chains sequenced from a single sample in a study of shared clonotypes between healthy human individuals. The data were produced by immunoSEQ multiplex PCR, yet TCRdb's version contains in-frame clones alone and is incomplete. The sample records some 690,000 clones, roughly 87% being singletons. Sequencing was carried out using memory CD8+ T cells from PBMCs. Subset here: CD45RO+ cells pooled with CCR7-negative TemRA cells. The source is a man between 18 and 35 years old in good health. Some clones in this sample may be carry-over from other donors' samples.

The chain combines TRBV19 with TRBJ1-5, with D unresolved. Germline V lookup: CDR1 LNHDA, CDR2 SQIVND (reference sequence). The germline V and J ends were trimmed by 7 bases and 5 bases, with 15 bases remaining between them. CDR3 size: 14 residues. Here the CDR3 reads CASTLWTGDQPQHF. For the CDR3, the DNA is TGTGCCAGTACCCTGTGGACGGGTGATCAGCCCCAGCATTTT. Full variable domain (remainder filled in from reference TRBV19 and TRBJ1-5): DGGITQSPKYLFRKEGQNVTLSCEQNLNHDAMYWYRQDPGQGLRLIYYSQIVNDFQKGDIAEGYSVSREKKESFPLTVTSAQKNPTAFYLCASTLWTGDQPQHFGDGTRLSIL.

This chain links TRBV28 with TRBJ2-7; no firm D call. V dropped 6 bases and J dropped 7 bases, with 19 bases sitting between them. Per the germline V gene, CDR1 is MDHEN and CDR2 is SYDVKM. The CDR3 is 14 amino acids. The chain's CDR3 is CASSPPGAGAEQYF. In DNA, the CDR3 is TGTGCCAGCAGCCCCCCTGGCGCCGGTGCGGAGCAGTACTTC. Complete variable domain (other parts from reference TRBV28 and TRBJ2-7): DVKVTQSSRYLVKRTGEKVFLECVQDMDHENMFWYRQDPGLGLRLIYFSYDVKMKEKGDIPEGYSVSREKKERFSLILESASTNQTSMYLCASSPPGAGAEQYFGPGTRLTVT.

The gene calls are TRBV30 and TRBJ2-5, with a tentative D call TRBD2 (6 bases). V lost 3 bases to trimming and J lost 4 bases, with 15 bases between them. Germline CDR1 GTSNPN, CDR2 SVGIG (reference sequence). The CDR3 has 14 amino acids. The CDR3 loop reads CAWRPGDWGETQYF. In DNA form, the CDR3 reads TGTGCCTGGAGACCGGGGGACTGGGGAGAGACCCAGTACTTC.

This rearrangement joins TRBV29-1 to TRBJ1-2; the D gene is possibly TRBD1 (6 bases). Germline values: CDR1 SQVTM, CDR2 ANQGSEA. The CDR3 consists of 15 residues. Trimming took off 7 bases at V and 0 bases at J, with 18 bases between the two ends. DNA of the CDR3: TGCAGCGCTACGGGAGAGGGGGATTCTAACTATGGCTACACCTTC. Residues: CSATGEGDSNYGYTF. The variable domain in full, with the rest retrieved from reference TRBV29-1 and TRBJ1-2, is SAVISQKPSRDICQRGTSLTIQCQVDSQVTMMFWYRQQPGQSLTLIATANQGSEATYESGFVIDKFPISRPNLTFSTLTVSNMSPEDSSIYLCSATGEGDSNYGYTFGSGTRLTVV.

This clone was detected only once. The chain links TRBV7-9 to TRBJ1-4, with TRBD1 as a possible D gene (5 bases). Trimming stripped 1 base from V and 0 bases from J, with 12 bases between. The CDR3 is 17 amino acids. Germline V gene data show CDR1 as SEHNR and CDR2 as FQNEAQ (reference sequence). The CDR3 coding sequence is TGTGCCAGCAGCTTAGGAGGACATCGATCAACTAATGAAAAACTGTTTTTT. The encoded protein is CASSLGGHRSTNEKLFF.

The chain is built from TRBV6-5 and TRBJ2-7, with 8 bases matching TRBD1. From germline, CDR1 is MNHEY and CDR2 SVGAGI. With 5 bases clipped from V and 4 bases from J, the junction kept 10 bases outside the gene matches. This CDR3 contains 15 residues. The chain's CDR3 is CASSATSGGLYEQYF. In nucleotides, the CDR3 is TGTGCCAGCAGTGCTACCTCAGGGGGCTTGTACGAGCAGTACTTC.

The J gene is TRBJ1-2, the V gene TRBV6-4; tentative D call: TRBD1 (5 bases). Germline CDR1 and CDR2: MRHNA and SNTAGT. The length of the CDR3 is 16 residues. Trimming removed 6 bases at V and 2 bases at J, with 19 bases between. The CDR3 sequence: CASSPPRDRENYGYTF. The CDR3 region has the DNA TGTGCCAGCAGCCCACCCCGCGACAGAGAAAACTATGGCTACACCTTC.

The J gene is TRBJ2-7, the V gene TRBV28; TRBD2 matches at 9 bases. The germline V gene encodes CDR1 MDHEN and CDR2 SYDVKM. Germline trimming cut 4 bases from V and 3 bases from J; bases unmatched to any gene: 4. CDR3 size: 14 residues. The CDR3: CASSSGTSNYEQYF. The CDR3 DNA is TGTGCCAGCAGTTCCGGGACTAGCAACTACGAGCAGTACTTC.

This sequence joins TRBV2 and TRBJ2-3; perhaps D is TRBD1 or TRBD2 (5 bases each). V was clipped by 8 bases and J by 2 bases, with 23 bases between them. Germline CDR1 SNHLY, CDR2 FYNNEI. This CDR3 is 17 amino acids long. The CDR3 protein is CASAQDEGGTSTDTQYF. CDR3 nucleotides: TGTGCCAGCGCCCAAGATGAGGGTGGGACCTCCACAGATACGCAGTATTTT.

A note on this clone: With only one base between it and a far larger clone, this is likely a read error. Other DNA sequences in this specimen translate into the identical CDR3. The J gene is TRBJ2-7, the V gene TRBV7-9, with TRBD2 matching 7 bases. Germline-derived CDR1 and CDR2 are SEHNR and FQNEAQ (reference sequence). CDR3 length equals 13 residues. The CDR3 DNA reads as TGCGCCAGCAGCCAAGGACTAGGCTACGAGCAGTACTTC. It translates to CASSQGLGYEQYF.

V usage is TRBV13 and J usage is TRBJ1-1, with TRBD1 identical over 7 bases. The CDR3 has 17 amino acids. The V gene's germline CDR1 is PRHDT and CDR2 FYEKMQ (reference sequence). V trimming: 4 bases; J trimming: 5 bases; junction bases outside the gene matches: 16. The CDR3 loop reads CASSSLGGEVGETEAFF. CDR3 DNA: TGTGCCAGCAGCTCCCTAGGGGGCGAAGTCGGGGAAACTGAAGCTTTCTTT.

This clone was detected a few times. V and J are TRBV19 and TRBJ1-1; D is possibly TRBD1 (5 bases). This CDR3 is built from 12 residues. Germline CDR1 is LNHDA and CDR2 is SQIVND (reference sequence). The germline V and J ends were trimmed by 6 bases and 6 bases, with 11 bases remaining between them. The CDR3 DNA sequence: TGTGCCAGTAGAACGGACAAAGCTGAAGCTTTCTTT. Protein product: CASRTDKAEAFF.

The J gene is TRBJ2-1, the V gene TRBV6-9, with D tentatively TRBD1 or TRBD2 (6 bases each). The CDR3 sequence is 20 residues long. The germline V gene encodes CDR1 MNHGY and CDR2 SVAAGI. V was cut by 0 bases and J by 6 bases, with 27 bases left in between. Here the CDR3 reads CASSYSIGEAGVDRRNEQFF. In DNA form, the CDR3 reads TGTGCCAGCAGTTATTCGATCGGGGAGGCAGGGGTGGACCGTCGCAATGAGCAGTTCTTC.

This clone was seen at least ten times. The genes are TRBV10-2 and TRBJ1-1; D not certain. Germline V gene data show CDR1 as WSHSY and CDR2 as SAAADI. V dropped 5 bases and J dropped 1 base, with 8 bases sitting between them. This CDR3 has 13 residues. CDR3 in amino acids: CASSRTSNTEAFF. CDR3 nucleotides: TGCGCCAGCAGTCGCACTTCGAACACTGAAGCTTTCTTT.

The V gene is TRBV7-2, the J gene TRBJ2-7; TRBD1 matches 8 bases. V trimming: 6 bases; J trimming: 3 bases; junction bases outside the gene matches: 7. Germline V CDR1 and CDR2: SGHTA, FQGNSA. The CDR3 totals 14 residues. The CDR3 sequence is CASSSDRVNYEQYF. For the CDR3, the DNA is TGTGCCAGCAGTTCGGACAGGGTGAACTACGAGCAGTACTTC.

The chain joins TRBV2 to TRBJ2-3; unclear D gene. The CDR3 has 14 amino acids. CDR1 is SNHLY, CDR2 FYNNEI, per germline. The V and J ends lost 4 bases and 6 bases respectively, with 14 bases between them. CDR3 sequence reads: CASSAATRGDTQYF. CDR3 DNA: TGTGCCAGCAGTGCAGCCACGCGTGGGGATACGCAGTATTTT.

Details on this clone: This sample also contains other DNA sequences that code for the same CDR3. The J gene is TRBJ2-7, the V gene TRBV6-5, with a possible D match to TRBD2 (6 bases). This CDR3 comprises 14 residues. The V and J ends lost 0 bases and 3 bases respectively, with 9 bases between them. Germline-derived CDR1 and CDR2 are MNHEY and SVGAGI. DNA of the CDR3: TGTGCCAGCAGTTACTCGGCCGGGGGCTACGAGCAGTACTTC. Protein product: CASSYSAGGYEQYF.

The chain links TRBV7-2 to TRBJ1-1; D is uncertain. The CDR3 is 16 amino acids. Germline V gives CDR1 SGHTA, CDR2 FQGNSA. V was shortened by 1 base and J by 1 base, with 13 bases between the two germline ends. The CDR3 here is CASSLGSPFQNTEAFF. The CDR3 DNA follows: TGTGCCAGCAGCTTAGGGTCCCCGTTCCAGAACACTGAAGCTTTCTTT. The variable domain in full, completed from reference TRBV7-2 and TRBJ1-1, reads GAGVSQSPSNKVTEKGKDVELRCDPISGHTALYWYRQSLGQGLEFLIYFQGNSAPDKSGLPSDRFSAERTGGSVSTLTIQRTQQEDSAVYLCASSLGSPFQNTEAFFGQGTRLTVV.

The V call is TRBV10-1, the J call TRBJ2-3; the match to TRBD2 covers 13 bases. After removal of 9 bases from V and 2 bases from J, the junction contained 8 bases not matched to a gene. There are 16 residues in the CDR3. From germline, CDR1 is WNHNN and CDR2 SYGVQD (reference sequence). CDR3 bases: TGCGCCAGTCGGACTAGCGGGGGTAGGGTCACAGATACGCAGTATTTT. The encoded protein is CASRTSGGRVTDTQYF.

This clone occurred a few times. The CDR3 DNA follows: TGTGCCATCGCCGGGGGCACTGAAGCTTTCTTT. Translation gives CAIAGGTEAFF. The chain employs TRBV10-3 and TRBJ1-1; TRBD1 is a possible D gene (5 bases). V was pared by 8 bases and J by 4 bases, with 8 bases between. Germline CDR1 and CDR2: ENHRY and SYGVKD. CDR3 length: 11 amino acids.

A remark on this clone: The same CDR3 is also encoded by other DNA sequences in this sample. The chain has TRBV28 and TRBJ2-2; no firm D call. The V and J ends lost 5 bases and 0 bases respectively, with 4 bases between them. Germline V gene lookup returns CDR1 MDHEN and CDR2 SYDVKM. This CDR3 contains 13 residues. CDR3 in amino acids: CASSLTNTGELFF. In DNA form, the CDR3 reads TGTGCCAGCAGTCTGACGAACACCGGGGAGCTGTTTTTT.